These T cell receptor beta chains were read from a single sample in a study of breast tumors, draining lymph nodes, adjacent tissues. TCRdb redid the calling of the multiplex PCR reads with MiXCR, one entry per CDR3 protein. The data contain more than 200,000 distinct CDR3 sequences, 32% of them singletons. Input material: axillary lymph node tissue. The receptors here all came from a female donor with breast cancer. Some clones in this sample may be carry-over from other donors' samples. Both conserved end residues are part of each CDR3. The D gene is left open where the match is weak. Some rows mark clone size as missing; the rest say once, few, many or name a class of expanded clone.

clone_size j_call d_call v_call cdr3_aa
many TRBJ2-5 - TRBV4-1 CASSQSRQGGETQYF
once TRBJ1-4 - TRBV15 CATSRVNQGGWDEKLFF
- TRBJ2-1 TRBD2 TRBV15 CATNRDPRASGRLHNEQFF
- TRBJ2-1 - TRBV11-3 CASSLGSSEYNEQLF
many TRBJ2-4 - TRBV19 CASSIGGQGFDIQYF
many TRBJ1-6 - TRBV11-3 CASSNGNNSPLHF
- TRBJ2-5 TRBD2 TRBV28 CASSQDLGLAGGRTHF
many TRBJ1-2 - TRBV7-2 CASSGRGFGYTF
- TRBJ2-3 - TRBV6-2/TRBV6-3 CANMKQSLSDTQYF
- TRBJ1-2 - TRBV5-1 CASRDSLYGYTF
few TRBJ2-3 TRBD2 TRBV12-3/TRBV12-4 CASSFGMASGIPDGEQYF
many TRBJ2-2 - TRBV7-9 CASSNQGSGELFF
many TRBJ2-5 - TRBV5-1 CASSATGDRGETQYF
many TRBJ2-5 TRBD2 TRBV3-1 CASSLGTSDSETQYF
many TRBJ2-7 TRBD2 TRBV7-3 CASSLTAGGRNEQYF
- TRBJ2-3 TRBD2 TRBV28 CASSSAGAVDTQYF
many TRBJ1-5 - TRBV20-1 CSALLQGRNQPQHF
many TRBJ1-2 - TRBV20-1 CSARDGTANYGYTF
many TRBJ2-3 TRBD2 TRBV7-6 CASKILAGGSGDTQYF
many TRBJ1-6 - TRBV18 CASSPGSGNSPLHF
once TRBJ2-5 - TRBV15 CATSKTKQGTQDMQYF
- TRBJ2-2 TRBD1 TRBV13 CASSSGGQGGTGELSW
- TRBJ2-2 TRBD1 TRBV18 CASSPNRGLAGELFF
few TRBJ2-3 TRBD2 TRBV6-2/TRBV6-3 CASSHRTSGTTDTQYF
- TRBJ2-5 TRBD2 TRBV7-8 CASSFSSAGRGTGVQETQYF
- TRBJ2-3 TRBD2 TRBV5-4 CASSEGTSGRTDTQYF
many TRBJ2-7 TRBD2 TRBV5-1 CASSWTSVSSYEQYF
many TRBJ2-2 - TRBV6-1 CASSERPNTGELFF
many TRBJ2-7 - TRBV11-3 CASSWGAGNPYEQYF
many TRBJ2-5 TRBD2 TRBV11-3 CASSPGLAAKETQYF